These 30 T cell receptor beta chains were sequenced from one sample in a study of cytomegalovirus exposure and HLA in healthy donors. Clones were read by immunoSEQ multiplex PCR, and TCRdb kept only the in-frame ones, dropping some. The sample yields tens of thousands of clones, 85% to 95% seen once. Sequencing was carried out using PBMCs. The receptors stem from a woman aged 18-29 years in good health and CMV-seropositive.

The chain carries TRBV4-2 and TRBJ2-1; perhaps TRBD1 as D (6 bases). The germline CDR1 and CDR2 sequences are LGHNA and YNFKEQ. V gave up 0 bases and J gave up 0 bases, with 12 bases separating them. The length of the CDR3 is 17 residues. The CDR3 spells CASSQDLRGNSYNEQFF. The CDR3 DNA reads as TGTGCCAGCAGCCAAGATCTTAGGGGGAACTCCTACAATGAGCAGTTCTTC.

This sequence joins TRBV29-1 and TRBJ2-3; D is possibly TRBD2 (7 bases). Per germline, CDR1 SQVTM and CDR2 ANQGSEA. The CDR3 runs 16 residues. V gave up 2 bases and J gave up 7 bases, with 22 bases separating them. CDR3 DNA: TGCAGCGTTGAATTCAGGAGGGGGGGGTTCACGTATACGCAGTATTTT. Its translation: CSVEFRRGGFTYTQYF.

V and J are TRBV25-1 and TRBJ1-4, with D unclear. The CDR3 consists of 16 residues. V dropped 0 bases and J dropped 8 bases, with 16 bases sitting between them. Per the germline V gene, CDR1 is MGHDK and CDR2 is SYGVNS. The CDR3 coding sequence is TGTGCCAGCAGTGAATACCGGGGAGGGCGTGACGAAAAACTGTTTTTT. As protein: CASSEYRGGRDEKLFF.

The rearrangement links TRBV4-1 to TRBJ1-1; 7 bases are a match to TRBD1. The CDR3 consists of 15 residues. CDR1 MGHRA and CDR2 YSYEKL come from the germline V gene. The V and J ends lost 1 base and 4 bases, in that order; junction bases with no gene match: 6. CDR3 residues: CASSQVTQGLTEAFF. CDR3 DNA: TGCGCCAGCAGCCAAGTGACACAGGGGCTCACTGAAGCTTTCTTT.

This rearrangement joins TRBV4-3 to TRBJ1-1; D is uncertain. Between the trimmed V and J ends, which lost 0 bases and 1 base, there was a span of 18 bases. Germline V gene lookup returns CDR1 LGHNA and CDR2 YSLEER. The CDR3 extends over 18 amino acids. CDR3 region: CASSQDPWKKGGNTEAFF. CDR3 sequence (DNA): TGCGCCAGCAGCCAAGATCCTTGGAAAAAGGGAGGGAACACTGAAGCTTTCTTT.

This CDR3 reads CASSRPGTGLHEQFF. The DNA for the CDR3 is TGTGCCAGCAGCCGTCCCGGGACAGGGTTGCATGAGCAGTTCTTC. This sequence joins TRBV28 and TRBJ2-1, with 9 bases aligning to TRBD1. CDR3 length equals 15 residues. V lost 6 bases to trimming and J lost 8 bases; unmatched junction nucleotides: 11. In germline, CDR1 is MDHEN, CDR2 SYDVKM.

The genes are TRBV6-1 and TRBJ2-7, with 9 positions matching TRBD2. The V segment lost 7 bases and the J segment 6 bases; nucleotides outside the gene matches: 13. Germline CDR1 reads MNHNS; CDR2 reads SASEGT. The CDR3 totals 15 residues. CDR3 coding DNA: TGTGCCAGCACCTCATCCGGGATAGCGGGAGTCGAGCAGTACTTC. Its translation is CASTSSGIAGVEQYF.

This chain's CDR3 is CASSQVAAPPPYEQYF. CDR3 nucleotide sequence: TGCGCCAGCAGCCAAGTCGCGGCTCCCCCTCCCTACGAGCAGTACTTC. The V gene is TRBV4-1, the J gene TRBJ2-7; D not certain. V dropped 1 base and J dropped 2 bases, with 15 bases sitting between them. CDR3 length: 16 amino acids. Germline lookup yields CDR1 MGHRA and CDR2 YSYEKL.

The V and J genes are TRBV25-1 and TRBJ2-1, with 10 bases lining up with TRBD2. Unmatched junction bases numbered 8, after V lost 5 bases and J lost 7 bases. The germline V gene has CDR1 MGHDK and CDR2 SYGVNS. The CDR3 runs 15 residues. The CDR3 loop is CASSKAGGPINEQFF. In DNA form, the CDR3 reads TGTGCCAGCAGTAAAGCGGGAGGGCCGATTAATGAGCAGTTCTTC.

V and J are TRBV7-2 and TRBJ1-3; D possibly corresponds to TRBD1 (5 bases). V was trimmed by 0 bases and J by 0 bases, leaving 24 bases between them. The V gene's germline CDR1 is SGHTA and CDR2 FQGNSA. The CDR3 is made up of 21 amino acids. As DNA, the CDR3 is TGTGCCAGCAGCTTAGCGCTCCCCGGAGCCTCCAGGGCCCCCTCTGGAAACACCATATATTTT. Residues: CASSLALPGASRAPSGNTIYF. The whole variable domain, filled in from reference TRBV7-2 and TRBJ1-3, reads GAGVSQSPSNKVTEKGKDVELRCDPISGHTALYWYRQSLGQGLEFLIYFQGNSAPDKSGLPSDRFSAERTGGSVSTLTIQRTQQEDSAVYLCASSLALPGASRAPSGNTIYFGEGSWLTVV.

The V gene is TRBV7-2, the J gene TRBJ1-6; no definite D call. V was clipped by 2 bases and J by 0 bases, with 5 bases between them. The CDR3 length is 15 residues. The germline V gene encodes CDR1 SGHTA and CDR2 FQGNSA. CDR3 DNA sequence: TGTGCCAGCAGCTTAAGTAGCTCCTATAATTCACCCCTCCACTTT. The encoded protein is CASSLSSSYNSPLHF.

This clone occurred once. The gene calls are TRBV28 and TRBJ2-5; the match to TRBD2 covers 8 bases. The V gene end was trimmed by 4 bases and the J gene end by 4 bases; junction bases not matched to a gene: 11. Germline V gives CDR1 MDHEN, CDR2 SYDVKM. CDR3 length: 16 amino acids. The CDR3 nucleotides read TGTGCCAGCAGTTCTTCCCCCCGGGAGGGAGGAGAGACCCAGTACTTC. Translation gives CASSSSPREGGETQYF.

V gene TRBV30 combines with J gene TRBJ2-1; D remains unclear. V was clipped by 2 bases and J by 4 bases, with 15 bases between them. CDR1 GTSNPN and CDR2 SVGIG come from the germline V gene (reference sequence). This CDR3 has 15 amino acids. The CDR3 DNA follows: TGTGCCTGGAGTTGGTCGTCAGGAATTTACAATGAGCAGTTCTTC. This gives the protein CAWSWSSGIYNEQFF.

The rearrangement joins TRBV7-3 to TRBJ2-5, with 7 positions matching TRBD1. J was trimmed by 5 bases and V by 5 bases; bases with no gene match: 11. The CDR3 loop spans 15 amino acids. From germline, CDR1 is SGHTA and CDR2 FQGTGA. The DNA of the CDR3 is TGTGCCAGCAGCCCAGGGGACAGCTCCGTCGAGACCCAGTACTTC. Translated, it gives CASSPGDSSVETQYF.

The J gene is TRBJ1-1, the V gene TRBV6-5, with 10 bases fitting TRBD1. V was pared by 8 bases and J by 6 bases, with 9 bases of the junction left unmatched. The CDR3 is made up of 14 amino acids. CDR1 and CDR2 (germline): MNHEY, SVGAGI. The CDR3 nucleotides read TGTGCCAGCGGCCTGACAGGGGGCATCGCTGAAGCTTTCTTT. Residues: CASGLTGGIAEAFF.

The chain combines TRBV15 with TRBJ1-2; 8 nucleotides line up with TRBD1. CDR1 is LNHNV, CDR2 YYDKDF, per germline (reference sequence). The CDR3 is 16 residues long. After removal of 3 bases from V and 6 bases from J, the junction contained 12 bases not matched to a gene. The CDR3: CATSSSNRGIGDGYTF. CDR3 DNA sequence: TGTGCCACCAGCAGTTCGAACAGGGGGATTGGGGATGGCTACACCTTC. The full variable domain, rest sourced from reference TRBV15 and TRBJ1-2, is DAMVIQNPRYQVTQFGKPVTLSCSQTLNHNVMYWYQQKSSQAPKLLFHYYDKDFNNEADTPDNFQSRRPNTSFCFLDIRSPGLGDTAMYLCATSSSNRGIGDGYTFGSGTRLTVV.

This chain links TRBV28 with TRBJ2-2, with 8 bases that match TRBD1. The junction had 6 bases not matched to a gene; V was cut back by 5 bases and J by 4 bases. CDR1 and CDR2 from the germline V gene are MDHEN and SYDVKM. This CDR3 is built from 15 residues. CDR3 bases: TGTGCCAGCAGTACGGGGGACAGGCTCACCGGGGAGCTGTTTTTT. It yields the protein CASSTGDRLTGELFF. Complete variable domain (other parts from reference TRBV28 and TRBJ2-2): DVKVTQSSRYLVKRTGEKVFLECVQDMDHENMFWYRQDPGLGLRLIYFSYDVKMKEKGDIPEGYSVSREKKERFSLILESASTNQTSMYLCASSTGDRLTGELFFGEGSRLTVL.

CDR3 coding DNA: TGTGCCAGCAGCTTAGAAACCTACGAGCAGTACTTC. Its protein product is CASSLETYEQYF. The chain carries TRBV6-5 and TRBJ2-7; D is unclear. CDR3 size: 12 residues. V was shortened by 6 bases and J by 2 bases, with 8 bases between the two germline ends. Germline V gene data show CDR1 as MNHEY and CDR2 as SVGAGI.

The gene calls are TRBV5-4 and TRBJ2-1, with D uncertain. This CDR3 is built from 13 residues. CDR1 is SGHNT, CDR2 YYREEE, per germline (reference sequence). Trimming removed 4 bases from V and 5 bases from J, with 10 bases in between. For the CDR3, the DNA is TGTGCCAGCAGCCCGGTCTCGGACAATGAGCAGTTCTTC. It yields the protein CASSPVSDNEQFF.

This clone has just one count. This chain links TRBV14 with TRBJ1-1; D unclear. V was cut by 2 bases and J by 1 base, with 11 bases left in between. The CDR3 is made up of 15 amino acids. Looked up from germline, CDR1 is SGHDN and CDR2 is FVKESK. CDR3: CASSQLRLSNTEAFF. DNA of the CDR3: TGTGCCAGCAGCCAACTCAGACTTTCGAACACTGAAGCTTTCTTT.

In its sample, this clone was seen once. The J gene is TRBJ1-6, the V gene TRBV6-1; D gene uncertain. The CDR3 consists of 18 residues. CDR1 and CDR2 (germline): MNHNS, SASEGT. Trimming removed 2 bases at V and 0 bases at J, with 14 bases between. CDR3 sequence: CASSERPPGSSYNSPLHF. The CDR3 nucleotides are TGTGCCAGCAGTGAACGGCCCCCGGGGAGCTCCTATAATTCACCCCTCCACTTT.

The gene calls are TRBV18 and TRBJ1-5, with D hard to call. The CDR3 loop spans 14 amino acids. Trimming pared 3 bases from V and 5 bases from J, leaving 11 bases between. The V gene's germline CDR1 is KGHSH and CDR2 LQKENI. Here the CDR3 DNA reads TGTGCCAGCTCACCGGCAGGTCGATATCAGCCCCAGCATTTT. Protein: CASSPAGRYQPQHF.

This chain joins TRBV30 and TRBJ2-7; weak D call: TRBD2 (7 bases). Trimming removed 3 bases from V and 12 bases from J, with 18 bases in between. The length of the CDR3 is 12 residues. In germline, CDR1 is GTSNPN, CDR2 SVGIG (reference sequence). The CDR3: CAWRAGAPGPYF. CDR3 bases: TGTGCCTGGAGGGCGGGGGCCCCGGGTCCGTACTTC. Drawing the rest from reference TRBV30 and TRBJ2-7, the complete variable domain is SQTIHQWPATLVQPVGSPLSLECTVEGTSNPNLYWYRQAAGRGLQLLFYSVGIGQISSEVPQNLSASRPQDRQFILSSKKLLLSDSGFYLCAWRAGAPGPYFGPGTRLTVT.

The chain recombines TRBV4-1 with TRBJ1-2, with a weak D call TRBD1 (6 bases). The length of the CDR3 is 14 residues. V gave up 2 bases and J gave up 4 bases, with 11 bases separating them. Germline CDR1 is MGHRA and CDR2 is YSYEKL. The chain's CDR3 is CASSQPGVAYGYTF. The CDR3, as DNA: TGCGCCAGCAGCCAACCAGGGGTAGCCTATGGCTACACCTTC.

J is TRBJ1-3 and V is TRBV11-2; 9 bases line up with TRBD1. From germline, CDR1 is SGHAT and CDR2 FQNNGV. CDR3 length: 19 residues. V shed 5 bases, J shed 0 bases, and the junction held 14 bases outside the gene matches. This chain's CDR3 is CASSLRKQGAADSGNTIYF. In DNA form, the CDR3 reads TGTGCCAGCAGCCTAAGGAAACAGGGGGCAGCGGACTCTGGAAACACCATATATTTT.

This chain joins TRBV4-1 and TRBJ2-7; D might be TRBD1 (5 bases). Trimming took off 6 bases at V and 2 bases at J, with 14 bases between the two ends. Germline CDR1 MGHRA, CDR2 YSYEKL. CDR3 length: 14 residues. CDR3 protein: CASSKTVLAYEQYF. The CDR3, as DNA: TGCGCCAGCAGTAAGACAGTACTTGCCTACGAGCAGTACTTC.

The chain couples TRBV5-6 to TRBJ1-1; TRBD1 matches 8 bases. V gave up 3 bases and J gave up 1 base; unmatched junction bases: 5. Germline V lookup: CDR1 SGHDT, CDR2 YYEEEE. The CDR3 runs 15 residues. Here the CDR3 DNA reads TGTGCCAGCAGCTATCAGGGGGCCTGGAACACTGAAGCTTTCTTT. This gives the protein CASSYQGAWNTEAFF. The entire variable domain, with the rest obtained from reference TRBV5-6 and TRBJ1-1, is as follows: DAGVTQSPTHLIKTRGQQVTLRCSPKSGHDTVSWYQQALGQGPQFIFQYYEEEERQRGNFPDRFSGHQFPNYSSELNVNALLLGDSALYLCASSYQGAWNTEAFFGQGTRLTVV.

The V call is TRBV28, the J call TRBJ1-4; D is ambiguous. V was cut by 2 bases and J by 3 bases, with 7 bases left in between. The CDR3 extends over 14 amino acids. Germline values: CDR1 MDHEN, CDR2 SYDVKM. This CDR3 is CASSLQVANEKLFF. The CDR3 DNA reads as TGTGCCAGCAGTTTACAGGTGGCTAATGAAAAACTGTTTTTT.

This clone is a singleton in its sample. V gene TRBV6-5 combines with J gene TRBJ2-7; 16 bases are shared with TRBD2. The germline V gene encodes CDR1 MNHEY and CDR2 SVGAGI. This CDR3 comprises 15 residues. V trimming: 7 bases; J trimming: 7 bases; junction bases outside the gene matches: 7. This CDR3 is CASTRGLAGGWEQYF. In nucleotides, the CDR3 is TGTGCCAGCACCCGGGGACTAGCGGGGGGGTGGGAGCAGTACTTC.

The chain links TRBV27 to TRBJ2-7; D perhaps matches TRBD2 (6 bases). This CDR3 region has 14 residues. Per germline, CDR1 MNHEY and CDR2 SMNVEV (reference sequence). Trimming removed 3 bases at V and 7 bases at J, with 16 bases between. The CDR3 here is CASSFHGDSQEQYF. The CDR3 nucleotides are TGTGCCAGCAGTTTCCACGGGGACTCCCAGGAGCAGTACTTC.